This passage covers 10 T cell receptor beta chains from one sample sequenced in a study of blood T cell repertoires in COVID-19. The method was immunoSEQ multiplex PCR; TCRdb's version includes in-frame clones alone and lacks a portion of them. Here the sample spans 150,000 to 200,000 clones, around 76% being singletons. Sequenced: peripheral blood. These receptors all come from a woman in her 70s with acute or convalescent COVID-19.

This CDR3 is CSVSGTGNYGYTF. CDR3 in DNA: TGCAGCGTTTCCGGGACAGGGAACTATGGCTACACCTTC. V usage is TRBV29-1 and J usage is TRBJ1-2; 9 bases agree with TRBD1. Unmatched junction bases numbered 3, after V lost 5 bases and J lost 2 bases. This CDR3 has 13 amino acids. Germline V gene lookup returns CDR1 SQVTM and CDR2 ANQGSEA.

This clone was seen a single time. The chain links TRBV7-2 to TRBJ1-6; 7 nucleotides align to TRBD1. V dropped 6 bases and J dropped 8; count of bases not matched to a gene: 4. Germline CDR1 is SGHTA and CDR2 is FQGNSA. The CDR3 loop spans 13 amino acids. As DNA, the CDR3 is TGTGCCAGCAGGCGGCAGGGGGATTCACCCCTCCACTTT. Its translation: CASRRQGDSPLHF.

CDR3 DNA: TGTGCCACCAGCACGAAAGAACCGGGAGTTGTAACAGATACGCAGTATTTT. Translation gives CATSTKEPGVVTDTQYF. The V call is TRBV15, the J call TRBJ2-3; TRBD2 might be the D (6 bases). V lost 4 bases to trimming and J lost 3 bases, with 20 bases between them. The CDR3 loop spans 17 amino acids. Germline V gene lookup returns CDR1 LNHNV and CDR2 YYDKDF (reference sequence).

The CDR3 loop is CATSGWGDEKLFF. The CDR3 coding sequence is TGTGCCACCAGCGGCTGGGGAGATGAAAAACTGTTTTTT. The J gene is TRBJ1-4, the V gene TRBV15; D is unclear. Germline CDR1 reads LNHNV; CDR2 reads YYDKDF (reference sequence). V was clipped by 5 bases and J by 6 bases, with 10 bases between them. The CDR3 covers 13 residues.

V is TRBV19 and J is TRBJ1-5; D not certain. Germline values: CDR1 LNHDA, CDR2 SQIVND (reference sequence). This CDR3 contains 12 residues. Deletions cut 5 bases from V and 6 bases from J, with 8 bases between. This CDR3 is CASSPSGQPQHF. The CDR3 DNA reads as TGTGCCAGTAGTCCTTCGGGTCAGCCCCAGCATTTT.

The CDR3 spells CASSTPRAWSYEQYF. For the CDR3, the DNA is TGTGCCAGCAGCACCCCGAGGGCATGGTCCTACGAGCAGTACTTC. The chain links TRBV28 to TRBJ2-7; D possibly corresponds to TRBD2 (5 bases). This CDR3 region has 15 residues. Germline CDR1 and CDR2: MDHEN and SYDVKM. V lost 6 bases, J lost 1 base, and 16 bases lay in between.

In its sample, this clone was seen a few times. This rearrangement joins TRBV5-4 to TRBJ1-1; 8 nucleotides align to TRBD1. CDR3 size: 15 residues. Germline CDR1 SGHNT, CDR2 YYREEE (reference sequence). V lost 4 bases, J lost 3 bases, and 8 bases stayed unmatched. The CDR3 region is CASSRTTGADTEAFF. CDR3 in DNA: TGTGCCAGCAGCCGTACGACAGGGGCTGACACTGAAGCTTTCTTT.

The V call is TRBV19, the J call TRBJ1-1, with D perhaps TRBD1 (5 bases). The CDR3 totals 15 residues. CDR1 is LNHDA, CDR2 SQIVND, per germline (reference sequence). V shed 0 bases and J shed 1 base, with 9 bases lying between them. For the CDR3, the DNA is TGTGCCAGTAGTATAGATCAGGGCCAGAACACTGAAGCTTTCTTT. Residues: CASSIDQGQNTEAFF.

In the case of this clone: Additional DNA sequences in this sample encode the identical CDR3. The chain joins TRBV3-1 (or the pseudogene TRBV3-2) to TRBJ1-2; no reliable D call. The germline CDR1 and CDR2 sequences are LGHDT and YNNKEL (reference sequence). Trimming stripped 0 bases from V and 4 bases from J, with 12 bases between. CDR3 length: 15 amino acids. The CDR3: CASSQDGRTFYGYTF. The CDR3, as DNA: TGTGCCAGCAGCCAAGACGGACGGACTTTCTATGGCTACACCTTC.

The chain has TRBV24-1 and TRBJ2-3, with D possibly TRBD1 on 6 matching bases. Between the trimmed V and J ends, which lost 3 bases and 0 bases, there was a span of 18 bases. The CDR3 loop spans 18 amino acids. Germline V gives CDR1 KGHDR, CDR2 SFDVKD. The chain's CDR3 is CATSDLRQEYSSTDTQYF. Written as DNA, the CDR3 is TGTGCCACCAGTGATCTCAGACAGGAGTACTCTAGCACAGATACGCAGTATTTT.